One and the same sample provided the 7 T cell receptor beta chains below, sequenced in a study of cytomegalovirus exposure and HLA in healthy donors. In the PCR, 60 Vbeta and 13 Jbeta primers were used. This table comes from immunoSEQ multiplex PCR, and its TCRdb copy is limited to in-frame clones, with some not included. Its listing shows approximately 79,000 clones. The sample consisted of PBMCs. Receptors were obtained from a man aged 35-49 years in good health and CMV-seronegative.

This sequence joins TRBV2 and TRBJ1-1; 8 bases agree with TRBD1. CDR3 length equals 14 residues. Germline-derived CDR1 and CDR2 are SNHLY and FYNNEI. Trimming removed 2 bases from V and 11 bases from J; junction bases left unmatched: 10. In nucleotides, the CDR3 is TGTGCCAGCAGTGAAATGGCAGGGGGCTTCGGCGCTTTCTTT. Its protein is CASSEMAGGFGAFF.

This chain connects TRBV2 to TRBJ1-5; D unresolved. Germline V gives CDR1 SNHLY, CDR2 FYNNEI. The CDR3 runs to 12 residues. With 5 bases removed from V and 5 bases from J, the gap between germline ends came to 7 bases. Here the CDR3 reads CASSPVDQPQHF. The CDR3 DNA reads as TGTGCCAGCAGTCCGGTGGATCAGCCCCAGCATTTT.

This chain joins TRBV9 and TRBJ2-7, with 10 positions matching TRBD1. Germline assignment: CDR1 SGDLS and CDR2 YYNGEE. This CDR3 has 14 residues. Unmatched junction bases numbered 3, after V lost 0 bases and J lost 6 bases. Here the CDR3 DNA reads TGTGCCAGCAGCGTAGGGACAGGGGGGTCCGAGCAGTACTTC. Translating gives CASSVGTGGSEQYF.

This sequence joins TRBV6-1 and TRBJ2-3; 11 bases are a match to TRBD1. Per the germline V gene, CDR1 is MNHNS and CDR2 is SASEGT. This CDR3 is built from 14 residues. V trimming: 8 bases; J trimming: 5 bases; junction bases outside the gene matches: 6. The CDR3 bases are TGTGCCAGCGACGGACAGGGGGCTGGAGATACGCAGTATTTT. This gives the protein CASDGQGAGDTQYF.

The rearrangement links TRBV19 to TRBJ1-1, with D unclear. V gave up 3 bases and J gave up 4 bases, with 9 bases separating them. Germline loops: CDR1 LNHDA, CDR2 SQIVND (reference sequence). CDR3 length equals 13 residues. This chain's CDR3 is CASSITVGTEAFF. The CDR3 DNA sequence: TGTGCCAGTAGTATCACAGTAGGCACTGAAGCTTTCTTT.

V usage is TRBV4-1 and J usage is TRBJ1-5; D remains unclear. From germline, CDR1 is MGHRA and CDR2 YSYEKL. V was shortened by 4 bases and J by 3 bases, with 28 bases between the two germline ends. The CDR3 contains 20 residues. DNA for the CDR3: TGCGCCAGCAGCCCGACGTTTCATCGCAGGTCCGCGCTTGACAATCAGCCCCAGCATTTT. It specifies CASSPTFHRRSALDNQPQHF.

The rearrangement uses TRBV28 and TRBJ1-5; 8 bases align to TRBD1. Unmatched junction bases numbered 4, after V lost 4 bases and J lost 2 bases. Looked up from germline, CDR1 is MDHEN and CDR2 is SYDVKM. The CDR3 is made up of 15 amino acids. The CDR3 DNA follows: TGTGCCAGCAGTTCTCTGACAGGGGGCAATCAGCCCCAGCATTTT. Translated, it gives CASSSLTGGNQPQHF.